This T cell receptor beta chain was found in a study of cytomegalovirus exposure and HLA in healthy donors. Whole-study results and caveats: Altogether, 150 to 200 TCR beta chains were recorded as cytomegalovirus-associated.

This clone was seen only once. Its specificity is unknown. Germline CDR1 reads SGHRS; CDR2 reads YFSETQ. With 0 bases removed from V and 2 bases from J, the gap between germline ends came to 15 bases. The CDR3 runs 18 residues. The PCR made use of 60 Vbeta and 13 Jbeta primers. Sequencing was performed with immunoSEQ multiplex PCR; in TCRdb, only in-frame clones are kept and a portion is missing. The table has fewer than 200,000 clones, about 80% seen once. This clonotype was obtained from a woman aged 50 to 65 in good health and CMV-seronegative. The rearrangement uses TRBV5-1 and TRBJ2-6, with unresolved D. The sequencing sample was made of PBMCs. The CDR3 is CASSLAVGKWTGANVLTF. In DNA, the CDR3 is TGCGCCAGCAGCTTGGCGGTGGGCAAATGGACTGGGGCCAACGTCCTGACTTTC. Looking up the rest from reference TRBV5-1 and TRBJ2-6 gives the full variable domain: KAGVTQTPRYLIKTRGQQVTLSCSPISGHRSVSWYQQTPGQGLQFLFEYFSETQRNKGNFPGRFSGRQFSNSRSEMNVSTLELGDSALYLCASSLAVGKWTGANVLTFGAGSRLTVL.